This T cell receptor (beta chain) was recovered during a study of radiotherapy plus CTLA-4 blockade in lung cancer. Study information: There were objective responses in around 18% of patients, and roughly 32% had disease control. General study results and limits: Dynamics of early blood T cell clones, together with interferon-beta, were reportedly the best predictors of response.

Germline CDR1 reads ENHRY; CDR2 reads SYGVKD. This CDR3 region has 13 residues. V lost 11 bases and J lost 1, with 14 bases in between. Profiled with immunoSEQ multiplex PCR; TCRdb holds only in-frame clones, not every one. Here the sample spans about 98,000 clones, 82% being singletons. This clone appeared a few times. Its specificity is not known. V and J are TRBV10-3 and TRBJ1-1; weak D call: TRBD1 (6 bases). Sequenced here: peripheral blood, sampled from a patient treated with radiotherapy plus ipilimumab. This sequence originates from a human donor with non-small cell lung cancer who had a partial response to radiotherapy plus ipilimumab. The CDR3 loop is CAARGGQNTEAFF. In nucleotides, the CDR3 is TGTGCCGCGCGGGGGGGGCAGAACACTGAAGCTTTCTTT.